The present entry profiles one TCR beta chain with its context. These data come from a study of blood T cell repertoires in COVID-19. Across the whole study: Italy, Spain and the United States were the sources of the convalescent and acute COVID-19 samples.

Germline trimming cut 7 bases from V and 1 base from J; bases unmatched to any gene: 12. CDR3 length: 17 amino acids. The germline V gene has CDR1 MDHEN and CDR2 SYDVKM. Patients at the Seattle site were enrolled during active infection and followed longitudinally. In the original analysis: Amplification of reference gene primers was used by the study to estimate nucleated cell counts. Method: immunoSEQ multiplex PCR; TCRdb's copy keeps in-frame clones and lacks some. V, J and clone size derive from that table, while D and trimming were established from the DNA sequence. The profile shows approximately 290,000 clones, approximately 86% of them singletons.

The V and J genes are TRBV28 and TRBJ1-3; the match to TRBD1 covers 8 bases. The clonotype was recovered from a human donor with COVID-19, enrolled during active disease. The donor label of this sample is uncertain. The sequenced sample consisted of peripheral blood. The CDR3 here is CASTNGGRGLSGNTIYF. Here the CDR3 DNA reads TGTGCCAGCACCAATGGGGGCAGGGGGCTTTCTGGAAACACCATATATTTT.